A single sample gave rise to the 6 T cell receptor beta chains below, sequenced in a study of Graves' ophthalmopathy and Graves' hyperthyroidism. Amplification targeted the TCR beta CDR3 regions, with RNA transcripts as the source material. In the first round, RT-PCR was carried out with HTBI primers, and a multiplex PCR formed the second round. TCRdb ran MiXCR on the multiplex PCR reads and lists one entry per CDR3 protein. The table lists about 1.1 million distinct CDR3 sequences, about 35% of them singletons, with 11% in the top ten. Material for sequencing was peripheral blood or thyroid tissue (not recorded which). Receptors were obtained from an adult man with Graves' hyperthyroidism.

This clonotype was detected ten times or more. The CDR3 spells CASKPRGYEQYF. The CDR3, as DNA: TGCGCCAGCAAGCCTAGGGGCTACGAGCAGTACTTC. The chain joins TRBV10-2 to TRBJ2-7, with a weak D call TRBD1 (5 bases). CDR1 and CDR2 (germline): WSHSY, SAAADI. Deletions cut 7 bases from V and 3 bases from J, with 10 bases between. The CDR3 loop spans 12 amino acids.

The rearrangement uses TRBV2 and TRBJ2-7; tentatively, D is TRBD2 (6 bases). The germline V gene encodes CDR1 SNHLY and CDR2 FYNNEI. Trimming took 4 bases from V and 0 from J, leaving 10 bases between them. The CDR3 covers 14 residues. CDR3 sequence (DNA): TGTGCCAGCAGTGGCTACGGGAGCTCCTACGAGCAGTACTTC. Protein: CASSGYGSSYEQYF.

J is TRBJ2-7 and V is TRBV29-1, with D maybe TRBD1 (7 bases). This CDR3 is 15 amino acids long. With 8 bases removed from V and 3 bases from J, the gap between germline ends came to 23 bases. Germline V gene lookup returns CDR1 SQVTM and CDR2 ANQGSEA. For the CDR3, the DNA is TGCAGCTTGGCCAGGTCAGGGGGACTCTTCTACGAGCAGTACTTC. Translation gives CSLARSGGLFYEQYF.

V usage is TRBV10-3 and J usage is TRBJ2-7; unclear D gene. The CDR3 is 13 residues long. The ends were cut back, 10 bases at V and 1 base at J, with 14 bases in the middle. Germline V lookup: CDR1 ENHRY, CDR2 SYGVKD. CDR3: CANSRTESYEQYF. CDR3 nucleotide sequence: TGTGCCAACAGCCGTACAGAATCCTACGAGCAGTACTTC.

J is TRBJ1-1 and V is TRBV27; D unclear. Germline lookup yields CDR1 MNHEY and CDR2 SMNVEV (reference sequence). The CDR3 contains 15 residues. Trimming stripped 7 bases from V and 0 bases from J, with 15 bases between. The CDR3, as DNA: TGTGCCAGCACGCCAGGCAAGTTCGTGAACACTGAAGCTTTCTTT. It is translated as CASTPGKFVNTEAFF.

This clonotype was recorded at least ten times. This chain connects TRBV9 to TRBJ1-1, with TRBD1 as a possible D gene (5 bases). The CDR3 spans 15 residues. CDR1 and CDR2 (germline): SGDLS, YYNGEE. Trimming stripped 0 bases from V and 10 bases from J, with 19 bases between. The CDR3 DNA is TGTGCCAGCAGCGTAGAAGCGTGGCGGGACTCTCGAGCTTTCTTT. Protein: CASSVEAWRDSRAFF.